This TCR beta chain came from a study of T cell clonality in common variable immunodeficiency. Findings and limits, study-wide: In common variable immunodeficiency, TCR beta chains reportedly carried fewer deletions and N-nucleotide insertions.

From germline, CDR1 is MNHNS and CDR2 SASEGT. The ends were cut back, 0 bases at V and 2 bases at J, with 11 bases in the middle. The CDR3 runs to 16 residues. Reduced serum IgG, IgA and/or IgM plus specific antibody deficiency defined CVID. CVID subjects were 15 or so female and around 31 male, aged roughly 8 to 64. Replacement immunoglobulin had been given to every CVID subject for at least one year. CVID subjects were neither ill nor on immunomodulatory or immunosuppressive medication at sampling. This table comes from immunoSEQ multiplex PCR, and its TCRdb copy is limited to in-frame clones, with some not included. The specimen has some 14,000 clones, none found just once. A few counts support this clone. As yet, its antigen is unknown. The sequenced fragment ends 3 residues before the CDR3 boundary, so the rest is inferred from the germline J gene.

The clonotype was recovered from a human donor with common variable immunodeficiency. The rearrangement joins TRBV6-1 to TRBJ1-5, with D possibly being TRBD1 (6 bases). The specimen was peripheral blood mononuclear cells. The covered CDR3 bases are TGTGCCAGCAGTGAAGCGCAGGGGCCTCGCAATCAGCCC. Residues: CASSEAQGPRNQP. The entire CDR3 protein is CASSEAQGPRNQPQHF.